The clone carrying this T cell receptor beta chain was counted ten times or more. Amplified TCR beta CDR3 regions came from RNA transcripts. During a first-round RT-PCR of the TCR CDR3, the HTBI primer set was used. TCRdb analysed the multiplex PCR reads with MiXCR anew, one entry per CDR3 protein. The sample shows about 620,000 distinct CDR3 sequences, about 17% of them seen only once. Every diagnosis used clinical symptoms, serum thyroxine and TRAb, thyroid ultrasound and orbital computed tomography. The data derive from a study of T cells in Graves' hyperthyroidism and ophthalmopathy. This TCR was sampled from a woman under 40 with Graves' hyperthyroidism. The specimen sequenced was blood.

CDR3 in DNA: TGTGCCTGGAGCCCAAGCGGGATGGTAGATACGCAGTATTTT. Protein sequence: CAWSPSGMVDTQYF. This sequence joins TRBV30 and TRBJ2-3; 7 bases are a match to TRBD2. Germline values: CDR1 GTSNPN, CDR2 SVGIG (reference sequence). Trimming removed 3 bases from V and 5 bases from J; junction bases left unmatched: 8. This CDR3 region has 14 residues. Variable domain in full (rest from reference TRBV30 and TRBJ2-3): SQTIHQWPATLVQPVGSPLSLECTVEGTSNPNLYWYRQAAGRGLQLLFYSVGIGQISSEVPQNLSASRPQDRQFILSSKKLLLSDSGFYLCAWSPSGMVDTQYFGPGTRLTVL.